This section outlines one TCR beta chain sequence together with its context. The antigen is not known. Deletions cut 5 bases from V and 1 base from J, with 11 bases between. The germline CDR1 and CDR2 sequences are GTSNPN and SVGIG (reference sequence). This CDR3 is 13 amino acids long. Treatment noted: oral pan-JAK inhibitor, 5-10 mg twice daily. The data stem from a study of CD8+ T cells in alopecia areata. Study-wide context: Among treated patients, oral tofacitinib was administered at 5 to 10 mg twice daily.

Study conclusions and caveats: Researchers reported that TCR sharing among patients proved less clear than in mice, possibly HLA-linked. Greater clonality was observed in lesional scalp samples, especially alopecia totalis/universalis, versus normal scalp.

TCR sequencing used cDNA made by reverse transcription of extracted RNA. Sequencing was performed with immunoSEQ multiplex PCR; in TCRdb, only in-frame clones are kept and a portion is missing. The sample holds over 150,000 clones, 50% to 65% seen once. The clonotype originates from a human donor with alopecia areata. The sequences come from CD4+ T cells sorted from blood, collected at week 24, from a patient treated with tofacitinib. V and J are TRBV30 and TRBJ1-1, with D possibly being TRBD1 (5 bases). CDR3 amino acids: CAWDPTGNTEAFF. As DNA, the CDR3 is TGTGCCTGGGACCCTACAGGGAACACTGAAGCTTTCTTT.